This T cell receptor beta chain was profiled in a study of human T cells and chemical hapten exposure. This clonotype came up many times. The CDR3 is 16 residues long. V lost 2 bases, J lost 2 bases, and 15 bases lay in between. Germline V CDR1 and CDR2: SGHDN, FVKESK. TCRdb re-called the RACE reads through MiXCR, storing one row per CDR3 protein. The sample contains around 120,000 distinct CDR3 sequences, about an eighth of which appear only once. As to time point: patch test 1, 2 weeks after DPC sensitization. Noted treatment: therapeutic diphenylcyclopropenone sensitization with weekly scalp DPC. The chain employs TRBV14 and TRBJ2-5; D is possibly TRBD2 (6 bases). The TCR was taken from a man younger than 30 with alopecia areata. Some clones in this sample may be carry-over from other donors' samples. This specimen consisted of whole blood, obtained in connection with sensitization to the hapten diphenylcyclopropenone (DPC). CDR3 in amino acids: CASSQSGGSIQETQYF. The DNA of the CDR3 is TGTGCCAGCAGCCAATCCGGGGGATCCATTCAAGAGACCCAGTACTTC.